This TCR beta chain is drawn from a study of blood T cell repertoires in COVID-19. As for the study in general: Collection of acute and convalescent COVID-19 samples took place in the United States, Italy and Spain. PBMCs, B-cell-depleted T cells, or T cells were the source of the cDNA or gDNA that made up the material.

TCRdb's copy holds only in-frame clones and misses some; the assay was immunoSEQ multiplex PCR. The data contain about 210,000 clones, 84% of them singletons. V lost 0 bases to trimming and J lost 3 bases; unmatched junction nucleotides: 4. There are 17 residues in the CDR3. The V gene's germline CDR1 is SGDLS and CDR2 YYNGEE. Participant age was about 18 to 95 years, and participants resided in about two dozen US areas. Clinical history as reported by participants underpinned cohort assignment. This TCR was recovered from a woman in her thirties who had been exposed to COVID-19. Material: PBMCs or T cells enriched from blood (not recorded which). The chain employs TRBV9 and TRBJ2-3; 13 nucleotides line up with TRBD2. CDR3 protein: CASSVVGLAGYTDTQYF. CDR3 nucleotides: TGTGCCAGCAGCGTAGTGGGACTAGCGGGGTATACAGATACGCAGTATTTT.